This T cell receptor beta chain was observed in a study of metastatic and nonmetastatic thyroid tumors. Study in general: From malignant and benign thyroid patients, repertoires in blood and in tumor or nodule tissue were compared.

The CDR3 extends over 15 amino acids. Trimming at V came to 6 bases and at J to 4 bases, leaving 7 bases not matched to a gene. Per the germline V gene, CDR1 is LNHDA and CDR2 is SQIVND (reference sequence). Patients underwent thyroid surgery, and none had received any treatment before it. This clone is medium-sized by share. Its target is unknown. The authors' processing: CDR3 was compared across clinicopathological groups, and the resulting differences were used to build a distant-metastasis classifier for papillary thyroid cancer. Using MiXCR, TCRdb re-called clones from the PCR reads. The V and J calls come from TCRdb's annotation, not from the publication. Among just over 30,000 clones listed, about 20% were seen once. General study points: TCR beta diversity was reportedly significantly higher in malignant thyroid tumors than benign nodules, in blood and tumor.

The chain employs TRBV19 and TRBJ2-1; 9 positions agree with TRBD2. The sequence was obtained from a female donor with papillary thyroid cancer or a benign thyroid nodule (not recorded which). Some clones in this sample may be carry-over from other donors' samples. The source material was blood. The CDR3: CASREVAGEYNEQFF. CDR3 sequence (DNA): TGTGCCAGTAGGGAGGTAGCGGGGGAGTACAATGAGCAGTTCTTC.